This T cell receptor beta chain was captured in a study of post-analysis software for immune sequencing data. Study-wide points: Comparison of patients with controls showed about 5 TRBV segments more frequent in patients, TRBV5-6, TRBV5-1 and TRBV20-1 among them.

Unique molecular identifiers were built into the TCR beta cDNA libraries. Each batch of about 0.95 to 11 million T cells produced 500,000 to 600,000 cDNA molecules. TCRdb called the PCR reads again in MiXCR, with one record for every CDR3 protein. The sample has about 460,000 distinct CDR3 sequences, approximately 46% seen once. On this clonotype: Antigen: not known.

Germline values: CDR1 DFQATT, CDR2 SNEGSKA (reference sequence). The V and J ends lost 5 bases and 3 bases, in that order; junction bases with no gene match: 9. This CDR3 spans 14 amino acids. This TCR derives from a girl between 10 and 17 years old with multiple sclerosis. The sample comprised blood. The rearrangement uses TRBV20-1 and TRBJ1-1; 7 bases line up with TRBD1. CDR3 residues: CSALQGSPDTEAFF. CDR3 DNA sequence: TGCAGTGCTTTACAGGGGTCCCCGGACACTGAAGCTTTCTTT.